Listed below are T cell receptor beta chains from one sample, sequenced in a study of siplizumab effects on memory and regulatory T cells. Sequenced by immunoSEQ multiplex PCR; TCRdb stores in-frame clones only, minus some. The sample lists some 99,000 clones, approximately 90% occurring once. The sequenced sample consisted of Tregs sorted from blood. The receptors derive from a human donor in good health. CDR3s include the opening cysteine and the closing phenylalanine or tryptophan. The order of the fields is J gene, clone size, V gene, D gene, CDR3 protein, CDR3 DNA. A D gene is named only where the DNA matches it firmly. Only part of the rows carry a size: once, few, many, or a class if the clone is expanded.

j_call: TRBJ2-1
clone_size: NA
v_call: TRBV6-4
d_call: TRBD2
cdr3_aa: CASSDGLAGDEQFF
cdr3_nt: TGTGCCAGCAGTGACGGACTAGCGGGAGATGAGCAGTTCTTC

j_call: TRBJ1-2
clone_size: NA
v_call: TRBV19
d_call: NA
cdr3_aa: CASSSPSGNDYGYTF
cdr3_nt: TGTGCCAGTAGTTCCCCCTCGGGGAATGACTATGGCTACACCTTC

j_call: TRBJ1-1
clone_size: NA
v_call: TRBV29-1
d_call: NA
cdr3_aa: CSVKGMNTEAFF
cdr3_nt: TGCAGCGTAAAGGGGATGAACACTGAAGCTTTCTTT

j_call: TRBJ2-2
clone_size: NA
v_call: TRBV11-2
d_call: NA
cdr3_aa: CASSGIRGELFF
cdr3_nt: TGTGCCAGCAGCGGTATAAGGGGGGAGCTGTTTTTT

j_call: TRBJ1-3
clone_size: NA
v_call: TRBV5-5
d_call: NA
cdr3_aa: CASSARGNTIYF
cdr3_nt: TGTGCCAGCAGTGCCAGGGGAAACACCATATATTTT

j_call: TRBJ1-5
clone_size: NA
v_call: TRBV4-1
d_call: NA
cdr3_aa: CASSQMAFQPQHF
cdr3_nt: TGCGCCAGCAGCCAGATGGCTTTTCAGCCCCAGCATTTT

j_call: TRBJ1-1
clone_size: NA
v_call: TRBV5-1
d_call: NA
cdr3_aa: CASSLERNTEAFF
cdr3_nt: TGCGCCAGCAGCTTGGAAAGGAACACTGAAGCTTTCTTT

j_call: TRBJ1-2
clone_size: NA
v_call: TRBV6-5
d_call: NA
cdr3_aa: CASSYLKYYGYTF
cdr3_nt: TGTGCCAGCAGTTACCTGAAGTACTATGGCTACACCTTC

j_call: TRBJ2-7
clone_size: NA
v_call: TRBV2
d_call: NA
cdr3_aa: CASTLTKGSYEQYF
cdr3_nt: TGTGCCAGCACCCTCACTAAGGGCTCCTACGAGCAGTACTTC

j_call: TRBJ1-4
clone_size: NA
v_call: TRBV5-1
d_call: NA
cdr3_aa: CASSFGTANEKLFF
cdr3_nt: TGCGCCAGCAGCTTCGGTACCGCTAATGAAAAACTGTTTTTT

j_call: TRBJ1-1
clone_size: NA
v_call: TRBV5-1
d_call: NA
cdr3_aa: CASSPGTVNTEAFF
cdr3_nt: TGCGCCAGCAGTCCCGGGACGGTAAACACTGAAGCTTTCTTT

j_call: TRBJ2-1
clone_size: NA
v_call: TRBV5-1
d_call: TRBD1
cdr3_aa: CASSQGDRGNEQFF
cdr3_nt: TGCGCCAGCAGCCAAGGAGACAGGGGCAATGAGCAGTTCTTC

j_call: TRBJ2-1
clone_size: NA
v_call: TRBV5-1
d_call: NA
cdr3_aa: CASSLLSAYNEQFF
cdr3_nt: TGCGCCAGCAGCTTGCTATCAGCGTACAATGAGCAGTTCTTC

j_call: TRBJ2-1
clone_size: NA
v_call: TRBV6-5
d_call: NA
cdr3_aa: CASSPRGVGIYEQFF
cdr3_nt: TGTGCCAGCAGCCCTCGCGGGGTGGGGATCTATGAGCAGTTCTTC

j_call: TRBJ1-1
clone_size: NA
v_call: TRBV5-6
d_call: TRBD1
cdr3_aa: CASTGNRGRNTEAFF
cdr3_nt: TGTGCCAGCACCGGTAACAGGGGGAGGAACACTGAAGCTTTCTTT

j_call: TRBJ2-7
clone_size: NA
v_call: TRBV6-6
d_call: NA
cdr3_aa: CASSYSRGSPYEQYF
cdr3_nt: TGTGCCAGCAGTTACTCGAGGGGATCTCCCTACGAGCAGTACTTC

j_call: TRBJ2-7
clone_size: once
v_call: TRBV5-1
d_call: NA
cdr3_aa: CASSLADRAGYEQYF
cdr3_nt: TGCGCCAGCAGCTTGGCTGACCGCGCGGGGTACGAGCAGTACTTC

j_call: TRBJ2-1
clone_size: NA
v_call: TRBV19
d_call: NA
cdr3_aa: CASSIPQGGNEQFF
cdr3_nt: TGTGCCAGTAGTATACCACAGGGTGGCAATGAGCAGTTCTTC

j_call: TRBJ2-3
clone_size: NA
v_call: TRBV2
d_call: TRBD2
cdr3_aa: CASSESGLAGSTDTQYF
cdr3_nt: TGTGCCAGCAGTGAATCGGGACTAGCGGGGAGCACAGATACGCAGTATTTT

j_call: TRBJ1-2
clone_size: NA
v_call: TRBV2
d_call: NA
cdr3_aa: CASSEAAFDYGYTF
cdr3_nt: TGTGCCAGCAGTGAAGCGGCTTTCGACTATGGCTACACCTTC

j_call: TRBJ2-2
clone_size: NA
v_call: TRBV11-3
d_call: TRBD2
cdr3_aa: CASSPRTSGVIGELFF
cdr3_nt: TGTGCCAGCAGCCCCCGGACTAGCGGGGTGATCGGGGAGCTGTTTTTT

j_call: TRBJ2-3
clone_size: NA
v_call: TRBV9
d_call: TRBD2
cdr3_aa: CASSVDAGGYTDTQYF
cdr3_nt: TGTGCCAGCAGCGTAGACGCGGGAGGTTACACAGATACGCAGTATTTT

j_call: TRBJ1-5
clone_size: NA
v_call: TRBV7-8
d_call: NA
cdr3_aa: CASSSTGATQPQHF
cdr3_nt: TGTGCCAGCAGTTCTACAGGAGCGACTCAGCCCCAGCATTTT

j_call: TRBJ1-2
clone_size: NA
v_call: TRBV6-5
d_call: NA
cdr3_aa: CASVNRAGNYGYTF
cdr3_nt: TGTGCCAGCGTTAACCGGGCGGGAAACTATGGCTACACCTTC

j_call: TRBJ2-7
clone_size: NA
v_call: TRBV19
d_call: TRBD2
cdr3_aa: CASSVWAAGDYEQYF
cdr3_nt: TGTGCCAGTAGTGTCTGGGCAGCGGGAGACTACGAGCAGTACTTC

j_call: TRBJ2-3
clone_size: NA
v_call: TRBV18
d_call: NA
cdr3_aa: CASSPTQDTQYF
cdr3_nt: TGTGCCAGCTCGCCCACCCAAGACACGCAGTATTTT

j_call: TRBJ2-2
clone_size: NA
v_call: TRBV12-5
d_call: NA
cdr3_aa: CASGLTSIAGELFF
cdr3_nt: TGTGCTAGTGGTTTGACGTCCATTGCCGGGGAGCTGTTTTTT

j_call: TRBJ2-2
clone_size: NA
v_call: TRBV5-4
d_call: NA
cdr3_aa: CASSLSGASTGELFF
cdr3_nt: TGTGCCAGCAGCTTGTCAGGGGCCAGCACCGGGGAGCTGTTTTTT

j_call: TRBJ1-2
clone_size: NA
v_call: TRBV7-9
d_call: TRBD1
cdr3_aa: CASSHKVQGASPGYTF
cdr3_nt: TGTGCCAGCAGCCATAAAGTCCAGGGGGCCTCACCTGGCTACACCTTC

j_call: TRBJ2-7
clone_size: NA
v_call: TRBV6-1
d_call: NA
cdr3_aa: CASSLYTYYEQYF
cdr3_nt: TGTGCCAGCAGTCTCTACACATACTACGAGCAGTACTTC

j_call: TRBJ1-4
clone_size: NA
v_call: TRBV10-3
d_call: NA
cdr3_aa: CAISESGGANEKLFF
cdr3_nt: TGTGCCATCAGTGAAAGTGGGGGGGCTAATGAAAAACTGTTTTTT

j_call: TRBJ2-3
clone_size: NA
v_call: TRBV2
d_call: NA
cdr3_aa: CASSRQGLTDTQYF
cdr3_nt: TGTGCCAGCAGTAGACAGGGACTCACAGATACGCAGTATTTT

j_call: TRBJ2-1
clone_size: NA
v_call: TRBV11-2
d_call: NA
cdr3_aa: CASSLGGWEQFF
cdr3_nt: TGTGCCAGCAGCTTAGGAGGATGGGAGCAGTTCTTC

j_call: TRBJ2-7
clone_size: NA
v_call: TRBV5-1
d_call: TRBD2
cdr3_aa: CASSFQRGSYEQYF
cdr3_nt: TGCGCCAGCAGCTTTCAGCGGGGATCCTACGAGCAGTACTTC

j_call: TRBJ2-7
clone_size: NA
v_call: TRBV5-3
d_call: NA
cdr3_aa: CARSLAGTTSYEQYF
cdr3_nt: TGTGCCAGAAGCTTGGCCGGGACCACCTCCTACGAGCAGTACTTC

j_call: TRBJ1-6
clone_size: NA
v_call: TRBV7-2
d_call: NA
cdr3_aa: CASSRRNSPLHF
cdr3_nt: TGTGCCAGCAGCCGAAGAAATTCACCCCTCCACTTT

j_call: TRBJ2-3
clone_size: NA
v_call: TRBV10-3
d_call: TRBD2
cdr3_aa: CAIRGLGGSSTDTQYF
cdr3_nt: TGTGCCATCAGGGGACTAGGGGGATCTAGCACAGATACGCAGTATTTT

j_call: TRBJ1-5
clone_size: NA
v_call: TRBV19
d_call: NA
cdr3_aa: CASSLRPGSRSNQPQHF
cdr3_nt: TGTGCCAGTAGCCTCCGTCCGGGATCTAGGAGCAATCAGCCCCAGCATTTT

j_call: TRBJ1-1
clone_size: once
v_call: TRBV10-3
d_call: TRBD1
cdr3_aa: CAISVTDRGRTEAFF
cdr3_nt: TGTGCCATCAGTGTTACGGACAGGGGGCGGACTGAAGCTTTCTTT

j_call: TRBJ2-7
clone_size: NA
v_call: TRBV27
d_call: NA
cdr3_aa: CASSSVGSTYEQYF
cdr3_nt: TGTGCCAGCAGTTCCGTCGGGTCTACCTACGAGCAGTACTTC

j_call: TRBJ2-3
clone_size: once
v_call: TRBV27
d_call: TRBD2
cdr3_aa: CASSLASGYTYTQYF
cdr3_nt: TGTGCCAGCAGTTTGGCTAGCGGATACACATATACGCAGTATTTT

j_call: TRBJ1-2
clone_size: NA
v_call: TRBV6-1
d_call: NA
cdr3_aa: CVCFGYGYTF
cdr3_nt: TGTGTATGTTTTGGATATGGCTACACCTTC

j_call: TRBJ1-6
clone_size: few
v_call: TRBV25-1
d_call: NA
cdr3_aa: CASSLQGRYSPLHF
cdr3_nt: TGTGCCAGCAGTCTACAGGGTCGGTATTCACCCCTCCACTTT

j_call: TRBJ2-5
clone_size: once
v_call: TRBV5-8
d_call: TRBD2
cdr3_aa: CASSLSSGVTTQYF
cdr3_nt: TGTGCCAGCAGCTTGAGTAGCGGGGTTACGACCCAGTACTTC

j_call: TRBJ2-1
clone_size: NA
v_call: TRBV27
d_call: NA
cdr3_aa: CASSFRVIAANEQFF
cdr3_nt: TGTGCCAGCAGTTTCAGGGTTATAGCGGCCAATGAGCAGTTCTTC

j_call: TRBJ2-2
clone_size: NA
v_call: TRBV5-1
d_call: NA
cdr3_aa: CASSIHTGELFF
cdr3_nt: TGCGCCAGCAGCATACACACCGGGGAGCTGTTTTTT

j_call: TRBJ2-5
clone_size: NA
v_call: TRBV10-3
d_call: TRBD2
cdr3_aa: CAIRAATSGGRPYF
cdr3_nt: TGTGCCATCCGGGCCGCGACTAGCGGGGGGAGGCCGTACTTC

j_call: TRBJ1-5
clone_size: few
v_call: TRBV6-5
d_call: NA
cdr3_aa: CASSDRDRGSQHF
cdr3_nt: TGTGCCAGCAGTGACAGAGACAGAGGGTCCCAGCATTTT

j_call: TRBJ2-5
clone_size: NA
v_call: TRBV18
d_call: NA
cdr3_aa: CASSPWGQETQYF
cdr3_nt: TGTGCCAGCTCACCGTGGGGACAAGAGACCCAGTACTTC

j_call: TRBJ1-2
clone_size: NA
v_call: TRBV7-9
d_call: NA
cdr3_aa: CASSSRDPSYGYTF
cdr3_nt: TGTGCCAGCAGCTCCCGGGACCCTTCCTATGGCTACACCTTC

j_call: TRBJ1-3
clone_size: NA
v_call: TRBV6-1
d_call: NA
cdr3_aa: CASSETSVVGPGNTIYF
cdr3_nt: TGTGCCAGCAGTGAAACTTCTGTAGTAGGGCCGGGAAACACCATATATTTT

j_call: TRBJ1-2
clone_size: NA
v_call: TRBV18
d_call: NA
cdr3_aa: CASSPPSNYGYTF
cdr3_nt: TGTGCCAGCTCACCACCTAGCAACTATGGCTACACCTTC

j_call: TRBJ1-1
clone_size: NA
v_call: TRBV5-1
d_call: NA
cdr3_aa: CASSLGGTADNTEAFF
cdr3_nt: TGCGCCAGCAGCTTGGGGGGTACGGCCGATAACACTGAAGCTTTCTTT

j_call: TRBJ2-5
clone_size: NA
v_call: TRBV19
d_call: NA
cdr3_aa: CASSIGLGSWETQYF
cdr3_nt: TGTGCCAGTAGTATAGGGCTAGGGTCCTGGGAGACCCAGTACTTC